These T cell receptor beta chains were read from a single sample in a study of tumor-infiltrating lymphocytes in glioblastoma multiforme. TCRdb fed the multiplex PCR reads into MiXCR, producing one record per CDR3 protein. The sample records some 9,300 distinct CDR3 sequences, 60% to 80% being singletons. The specimen was brain tumor tissue. The receptors originated from a male donor with glioblastoma. Each CDR3 is given with its conserved first and last residue. A D gene is named only where the DNA matches it firmly. Not all rows give a size; the values are once, few, many and, for expanded clones, a class.

D,J,size,V,length,DNA,CDR3
-,TRBJ1-5,-,TRBV6-1,15,TGTGCCAGCAGTGAAGCAGGGGAAACCCACCAGCCCCAGCATTTT,CASSEAGETHQPQHF
-,TRBJ1-5,-,TRBV7-2,13,TGTGCCAGCAGCTTAGACAGGGCTCAGCCCCAGCATTTT,CASSLDRAQPQHF
TRBD1,TRBJ1-5,few,TRBV20-1,15,TGCAGTGCTCGAGGGGACAGGTATATCAATCGGCCCCAGCATTTC,CSARGDRYINRPQHF
-,TRBJ2-1,-,TRBV11-2,12,TGTGCCAGCTTGCAGGCGGACAATGAGCAGTTCTTC,CASLQADNEQFF
-,TRBJ2-5,-,TRBV20-1,13,TGCAGTGCTACCCGACAGGTCGGGGAGACCCAGTACTTC,CSATRQVGETQYF
TRBD2,TRBJ2-1,-,TRBV20-1,14,TGCAGTGCGCCGCGGAACGGGAGGGCCGGTGAGCAGTTCTTC,CSAPRNGRAGEQFF
-,TRBJ2-5,few,TRBV11-3,14,TGTGCCAGCAGCTTAGGGGCCACTCACGAGACCCAGTACTTC,CASSLGATHETQYF
-,TRBJ2-3,few,TRBV11-2,14,TGTGCCAGCAGCTTAGGGCGGTACACAGATACGCAGTATTTT,CASSLGRYTDTQYF
-,TRBJ1-5,-,TRBV4-1,15,TGCGCCAGCAGCCTTGGAGACAATCCCAATCAGCCCCAGCATTTT,CASSLGDNPNQPQHF
TRBD2,TRBJ2-7,-,TRBV6-2/TRBV6-3,14,TGTGCCAGCAGGCTTGTGGCTAGCGGTTACAGGCAGTACTTC,CASRLVASGYRQYF
-,TRBJ2-2,once,TRBV11-2,20,TGTGCCAGCACCCCCTCACTCGGCCAAGGGCTAGTGGTAAACACCGGGGATCTGTTTTTT,CASTPSLGQGLVVNTGDLFF
TRBD1,TRBJ2-2,-,TRBV6-5,14,TGTGCCAGCAGTTATAGTGAGGGGGCCGGGGAGCTGCTTTTT,CASSYSEGAGELLF
TRBD1,TRBJ1-5,-,TRBV29-1,15,TGCAGCGTTTCTACAGGGGGCGCCCCTTCTGAGCCCCAGCATTTT,CSVSTGGAPSEPQHF
-,TRBJ2-1,once,TRBV19,13,TGTGCCAGTAGTACCCAAAGCGGTATCGAGCAGTTCTTC,CASSTQSGIEQFF
-,TRBJ2-7,-,TRBV11-3,11,TGTGCCAGCAGCTTAGATGACGAGCAGTACTTC,CASSLDDEQYF
-,TRBJ2-7,-,TRBV28,12,TGTGCCAGCGGAGGACCCAACTACGAGCAGTACTTC,CASGGPNYEQYF
TRBD1,TRBJ2-7,-,TRBV11-3,17,TGTGCCAGCAGCTTAGATTCTCTTTGGCGACAGGGGGACGAGCAGTACTTC,CASSLDSLWRQGDEQYF
-,TRBJ2-5,-,TRBV5-4,14,TGTGCCAGCAGCTTTACGGGGATCCAAGAGACCCAGTACTTC,CASSFTGIQETQYF
TRBD1,TRBJ1-2,-,TRBV10-3,12,TGTGCCATCAGTGAAACAGGGGCCAACTACACCTTC,CAISETGANYTF
TRBD2,TRBJ2-7,-,TRBV29-1,15,TGCAGCGTTGAATTAGGGATTAGCGGGAGCGACGAGCAGTACTTC,CSVELGISGSDEQYF
TRBD1,TRBJ2-7,medium-sized,TRBV14,17,TGTGCCAGCAGCCACATCTCAACGGGACAGAGCTCCTACGAGCAGTACTTC,CASSHISTGQSSYEQYF
-,TRBJ2-7,-,TRBV20-1,16,TGCAGTGCCACGGGGGCACCCCAGGTCCCCCCTTACGAGCAGTACTTC,CSATGAPQVPPYEQYF
TRBD1,TRBJ1-5,-,TRBV19,14,TGTGCCAGTAGTTCCCCGGGACAGGCACAGCCCCAGCATTTT,CASSSPGQAQPQHF
-,TRBJ1-1,-,TRBV10-3,14,TGTGCCATCAGTGACACAGGCCTGAACACTGAAGCTTTCTTT,CAISDTGLNTEAFF
TRBD2,TRBJ2-7,once,TRBV28,14,TGTGCCAGCAGTTTAACGGGAGGGGAAGACGAGCAGTACTTC,CASSLTGGEDEQYF
-,TRBJ1-5,-,TRBV29-1,13,TGCAGCGTAGCCGGGATTCGCACAGATACGCAGCATTTT,CSVAGIRTDTQHF
-,TRBJ2-5,-,TRBV11-2,14,TGTGCCAGCAGCCCCCCTAGTGGGAGGGAGACCCAGTACTTC,CASSPPSGRETQYF
-,TRBJ2-1,few,TRBV14,17,TGTGCCAGCAGCCAAGATCGTACAGCTTATCTGTACAATGAGCAGTTCTTC,CASSQDRTAYLYNEQFF
-,TRBJ2-3,-,TRBV11-2,16,TGTGCCAGCAGCCCCTGGGCCGTAAAGGGGACAGATACGCAGTATTTT,CASSPWAVKGTDTQYF
TRBD1,TRBJ2-7,-,TRBV11-3,15,TGTGCCAGCAGCGAACAGGGGATTGTGGACAATGAGCAGTACTTC,CASSEQGIVDNEQYF
-,TRBJ1-5,-,TRBV28,13,TGTGCCACTCAAGACCAGGTAAATCAGCCCCAGCGTTTT,CATQDQVNQPQRF
-,TRBJ2-5,few,TRBV10-3,13,TGTGCCATCAAGGAATCTCGGAAAGAGACCCAGTACTTC,CAIKESRKETQYF
-,TRBJ2-2,-,TRBV11-2,20,TGTGCCAGCGCCCCCTCATTCGGCCAAGGTCTCGGGGTAAACACCGGGGAGCTGTTTTTT,CASAPSFGQGLGVNTGELFF
-,TRBJ2-1,-,TRBV7-9,16,TGTGCCAGCAGCTCAAGAAGAAGGTGGGGGTACAATGAGCAGTTCTTC,CASSSRRRWGYNEQFF
-,TRBJ2-5,-,TRBV5-5,15,TGTGCCAGCAGCGATGGTTGGGGGATTCGAGAGACCCAGTACTTC,CASSDGWGIRETQYF
TRBD1,TRBJ2-1,-,TRBV11-2,15,TGTGCCAGCAGCAAGGGACAGGGAACGAACAATGAGCAGTTCTTC,CASSKGQGTNNEQFF
-,TRBJ2-7,-,TRBV6-1,15,TGTGCCATCACTGAATCGTTTGGACAGCCCTACGAGCAGTACTTC,CAITESFGQPYEQYF
-,TRBJ1-1,-,TRBV12-3/TRBV12-4,14,TGTGCCAGCAGTTTTCAGGGGATTGGGACTGAAGCTTTCTTT,CASSFQGIGTEAFF
TRBD1,TRBJ2-1,medium-sized,TRBV5-1,15,TGCGCCAGCAGCTTGGGGACAGGGGTCTACAATGAGCAGTTCTTC,CASSLGTGVYNEQFF
-,TRBJ1-1,-,TRBV12-3/TRBV12-4,14,TGTGCCAGCAGCTTTATTTCTAGTTGGACTGAAGCTTTCTTT,CASSFISSWTEAFF
-,TRBJ1-6,once,TRBV6-5,15,TGTGCCAGCAGTTACAGGACGGTCGGTAATTCACCCCTCCACTTT,CASSYRTVGNSPLHF
-,TRBJ1-1,-,TRBV29-1,11,TGCAGCGTTGAGGTTAGTGTTGACGCTTTCTTT,CSVEVSVDAFF
-,TRBJ1-1,few,TRBV29-1,14,TGCAGCGTTGCCCTGGGTCTCCTGAACACTGAAGCTTTCTTT,CSVALGLLNTEAFF
TRBD1,TRBJ2-1,-,TRBV20-1,12,TGCAGTGCCACCGACAGGGGCGTTGAGCAGTTCTTC,CSATDRGVEQFF
TRBD2,TRBJ2-7,-,TRBV20-1,14,TGCAGTGCTGGACTAGCGGGGGGCCTCTACGAGCAGTACTTC,CSAGLAGGLYEQYF
-,TRBJ1-6,-,TRBV4-1,15,TGCTCCAGCCAAAACCCGGCATCTAGGGTTTCACCCCTCCACTTT,CSSQNPASRVSPLHF
-,TRBJ2-7,few,TRBV11-3,12,TGTGCCAGCGGGATGTTATCCTACGAGCAGTACTTC,CASGMLSYEQYF
TRBD1,TRBJ2-3,-,TRBV20-1,16,TGCAGTGCTAGAGAACCGACAGGGGGAGACACAGATACGCAGTATTTT,CSAREPTGGDTDTQYF
TRBD1,TRBJ1-5,-,TRBV11-2,18,TGTGCCAGCGGCTTTTCCGCAGGAGATGAGGGGGCGCATCAGCCCCAGCATTTT,CASGFSAGDEGAHQPQHF
-,TRBJ1-4,-,TRBV20-1,17,TGCAGTGCTCGAGATAGGGCAGGGGTCTCAACTAATGAAAAATTGGTTTTT,CSARDRAGVSTNEKLVF
-,TRBJ1-1,-,TRBV6-2/TRBV6-3,13,TGTGCCAGCAGTCGGGACACGAACACTGAAGCTTTCTTT,CASSRDTNTEAFF
TRBD1,TRBJ1-1,-,TRBV29-1,14,TGCAGCGCTGAAATGGGACAGAGGAACACTGAGGCTTTCTTT,CSAEMGQRNTEAFF
-,TRBJ2-7,-,TRBV12-3/TRBV12-4,12,TGTGCCAGCAGTTTAGTAGAGTACGAGCAGTACTTC,CASSLVEYEQYF
-,TRBJ2-1,medium-sized,TRBV4-2,16,TGTGCCAGCAGCCAAGATGCGACGCTTTCCTACAATGAGCAGTTCTTC,CASSQDATLSYNEQFF